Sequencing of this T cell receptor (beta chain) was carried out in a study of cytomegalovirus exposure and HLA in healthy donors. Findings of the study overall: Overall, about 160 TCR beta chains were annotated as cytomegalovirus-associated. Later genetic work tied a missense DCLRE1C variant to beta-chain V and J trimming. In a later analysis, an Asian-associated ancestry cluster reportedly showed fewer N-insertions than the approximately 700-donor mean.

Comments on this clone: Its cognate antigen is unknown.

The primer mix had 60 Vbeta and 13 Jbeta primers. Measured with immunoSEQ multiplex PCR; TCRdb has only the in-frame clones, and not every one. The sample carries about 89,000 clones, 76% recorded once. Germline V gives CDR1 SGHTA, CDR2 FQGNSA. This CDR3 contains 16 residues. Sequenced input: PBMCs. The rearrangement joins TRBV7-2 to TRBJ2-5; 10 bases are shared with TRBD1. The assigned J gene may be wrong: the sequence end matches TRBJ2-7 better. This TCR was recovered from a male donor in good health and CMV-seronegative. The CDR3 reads CASSLSGDRGSYEQYF. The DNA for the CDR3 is TGTGCCAGCAGCTTGAGTGGGGACAGGGGCTCCTACGAGCAGTACTTC.